This T cell receptor (beta chain) was identified in a study of T cells in narcolepsy. Sequencing was performed with immunoSEQ multiplex PCR; in TCRdb, only in-frame clones are kept and a portion is missing. The sample contains some 30,000 clones, roughly 79% of which appear only once. Germline assignment: CDR1 SGHNT and CDR2 YYREEE (reference sequence). The CDR3 sequence is 14 residues long. J was trimmed by 2 bases and V by 4 bases; bases with no gene match: 3. The sequence was collected from a human donor in good health. The V and J genes are TRBV5-4 and TRBJ1-3; 7 bases match TRBD1. Sequencing was performed on memory (CD45RA-) CD4+ T cells from blood. The CDR3 DNA reads TGTGCCAGCAGCCAGGGGGGGGCTGGAAACACCATATATTTT. Translated, it gives CASSQGGAGNTIYF.